A single sample gave rise to the 20 T cell receptor beta chains below, sequenced in a study of shared clonotypes between healthy human individuals. Method: immunoSEQ multiplex PCR; TCRdb's copy keeps in-frame clones and lacks some. The repertoire consists of millions of clones, with around 90% occurring once and the leading ten covering roughly 0.15%. Sequences were obtained from naive CD4+ T cells sorted from blood. Regarding subset: CD45RA+ positively selected. These receptors were taken from a man aged 18-30 years in good health.

V is TRBV10-3 and J is TRBJ2-1; the match to TRBD2 covers 9 bases. The germline gives CDR1 ENHRY, CDR2 SYGVKD. Germline trimming cut 3 bases from V and 7 bases from J; bases unmatched to any gene: 7. The CDR3 runs 15 residues. The DNA of the CDR3 is TGTGCCATCAGTGATCCTAGCGGGGTTGGGAATGAGCAGTTCTTC. This translates into CAISDPSGVGNEQFF.

This clone has only a few counts. The CDR3 DNA reads TGTGCCTGGAGTGATGAGGTCTTGTCGTTTTTT. This sequence encodes CAWSDEVLSFF. The V call is TRBV30, the J call TRBJ1-4; D not certain. The V end was cut by 1 base, the J end by 16 bases, with 13 bases between. The CDR3 spans 11 residues. Per the germline V gene, CDR1 is GTSNPN and CDR2 is SVGIG (reference sequence).

The V call is TRBV27, the J call TRBJ1-6; perhaps TRBD1 as D (6 bases). This CDR3 is 15 amino acids long. Germline lookup yields CDR1 MNHEY and CDR2 SMNVEV (reference sequence). Trimming removed 6 bases at V and 7 bases at J, with 16 bases between. The CDR3 loop is CASSRPGGGNSPLHF. CDR3 coding DNA: TGTGCCAGCAGCCGTCCGGGGGGCGGCAATTCACCCCTCCACTTT.

V and J are TRBV5-5 and TRBJ2-5, with 8 bases fitting TRBD2. After removal of 1 base from V and 5 bases from J, the junction contained 7 bases not matched to a gene. Germline assignment: CDR1 SGHKS and CDR2 YYEKEE (reference sequence). This CDR3 contains 15 residues. The CDR3 sequence: CASSLILAGGETQYF. Written as DNA, the CDR3 is TGTGCCAGCAGCTTGATCCTAGCGGGTGGGGAGACCCAGTACTTC. Based on the CDR3 plus reference TRBV5-5 and TRBJ2-5, the full variable domain is DAGVTQSPTHLIKTRGQQVTLRCSPISGHKSVSWYQQVLGQGPQFIFQYYEKEERGRGNFPDRFSARQFPNYSSELNVNALLLGDSALYLCASSLILAGGETQYFGPGTRLLVL.

The chain combines TRBV6-4 with TRBJ1-1; no definite D call. Looked up from germline, CDR1 is MRHNA and CDR2 is SNTAGT. This CDR3 is 13 amino acids long. Trimming shortened V by 3 bases and J by 1 base, and 6 bases separated the two germline ends. The CDR3: CASSELPNTEAFF. CDR3 nucleotide sequence: TGTGCCAGCAGTGAGTTGCCGAACACTGAAGCTTTCTTT.

The J gene is TRBJ2-6, the V gene TRBV7-9; 7 positions agree with TRBD1. V gave up 5 bases and J gave up 0 bases; unmatched junction bases: 7. The V gene's germline CDR1 is SEHNR and CDR2 FQNEAQ (reference sequence). CDR3 length: 17 amino acids. The CDR3 loop is CASSKDRFRSGANVLTF. Here the CDR3 DNA reads TGTGCCAGCAGCAAGGACAGGTTCCGCTCTGGGGCCAACGTCCTGACTTTC.

This clone was seen only a few times. This chain links TRBV6-1 with TRBJ1-1, with TRBD1 identical over 7 bases. The CDR3 runs to 13 residues. Germline V CDR1 and CDR2: MNHNS, SASEGT. Losses at the gene ends were 10 bases for V and 0 bases for J; bases not matched to a gene: 5. In nucleotides, the CDR3 is TGTGCCACGGGACAGCCCATGAACACTGAAGCTTTCTTT. As protein: CATGQPMNTEAFF.

The chain joins TRBV28 to TRBJ1-1, with TRBD1 matching over 8 bases. V shed 7 bases and J 7 bases; nucleotides not matched to a gene: 11. Germline V gene data show CDR1 as MDHEN and CDR2 as SYDVKM. CDR3 size: 14 residues. The CDR3 loop reads CASIGTGSSLEAFF. Written as DNA, the CDR3 is TGTGCCAGCATTGGGACAGGCTCCTCCCTTGAAGCTTTCTTT.

The V call is TRBV5-1, the J call TRBJ2-1; 12 bases align to TRBD2. The CDR3 loop spans 20 amino acids. V was clipped by 1 base and J by 5 bases; unmatched bases: 16. Germline CDR1 is SGHRS and CDR2 is YFSETQ. Here the CDR3 reads CASSLNRQLPGLAGNNEQFF. The CDR3 bases are TGCGCCAGCAGCTTGAACCGACAGTTACCCGGACTAGCGGGAAACAATGAGCAGTTCTTC.

The rearrangement uses TRBV6-1 and TRBJ2-3, with D possibly being TRBD2 (6 bases). The CDR3 loop spans 15 amino acids. Trimming cost V 3 bases and J 4 bases, with 14 bases left between them. Germline lookup yields CDR1 MNHNS and CDR2 SASEGT. CDR3 nucleotide sequence: TGTGCCAGCAGTGAGGGCGGGGCCGGTCCAGATACGCAGTATTTT. Amino acids: CASSEGGAGPDTQYF.

V is TRBV9 and J is TRBJ1-2; tentatively, D is TRBD1 (6 bases). The CDR3 loop spans 14 amino acids. Trimming took 8 bases from V and 2 from J, leaving 16 bases between them. CDR1 and CDR2 from the germline V gene are SGDLS and YYNGEE. The CDR3 DNA sequence: TGTGCCAGTGAACAGGGAGTCGGGAACTATGGCTACACCTTC. Translation gives CASEQGVGNYGYTF.

This chain joins TRBV19 and TRBJ1-6, with TRBD1 as a possible D gene (5 bases). CDR3 size: 15 residues. With 1 base removed from V and 7 bases from J, the gap between germline ends came to 11 bases. Germline V gene lookup returns CDR1 LNHDA and CDR2 SQIVND (reference sequence). CDR3 amino acids: CASSIAAGLNSPLHF. Written as DNA, the CDR3 is TGTGCCAGTAGTATAGCGGCGGGGCTGAATTCACCCCTCCACTTT.

V usage is TRBV4-3 and J usage is TRBJ1-2, with 10 bases identical to TRBD1. CDR3 size: 16 residues. J lost 8 bases, V lost 0 bases, and 9 bases had no gene match. Germline CDR1 and CDR2: LGHNA and YSLEER. The CDR3 nucleotides are TGCGCCAGCAGCCAAGAGGGGACAGGGGCCTTGGAGGGCTACACCTTC. It codes for CASSQEGTGALEGYTF.

This chain joins TRBV6-5 and TRBJ2-3; D is unclear. From germline, CDR1 is MNHEY and CDR2 SVGAGI. The CDR3 has 11 amino acids. The V end lost 7 bases, the J end lost 5 bases, and 7 bases lay between the germline ends. The CDR3 protein is CASTKQDTQYF. In nucleotides, the CDR3 is TGTGCCAGCACTAAACAAGATACGCAGTATTTT.

This chain uses TRBV11-2 with TRBJ1-2; D is unresolved. Germline CDR1 reads SGHAT; CDR2 reads FQNNGV. The CDR3 extends over 13 amino acids. V dropped 4 bases and J dropped 1 base, with 7 bases sitting between them. This CDR3 reads CASSYDNNYGYTF. In DNA form, the CDR3 reads TGTGCCAGCAGCTACGACAATAACTATGGCTACACCTTC.

This clone was detected once. The gene calls are TRBV2 and TRBJ2-3, with TRBD2 matching over 9 bases. This CDR3 is built from 18 residues. The ends lost 1 base at V and 0 bases at J; junction bases unmatched: 8. From germline, CDR1 is SNHLY and CDR2 FYNNEI. This CDR3 is CASSEDRLAGESTDTQYF. CDR3 sequence (DNA): TGTGCCAGCAGTGAAGACCGTTTAGCGGGGGAAAGCACAGATACGCAGTATTTT.

The genes are TRBV6-1 and TRBJ2-5, with TRBD1 matching 9 bases. The CDR3 has 14 residues. J gave up 5 bases and V 7 bases, and 8 bases lay outside the gene matches. Germline V gene lookup returns CDR1 MNHNS and CDR2 SASEGT. CDR3 in DNA: TGTGCCAGCATCCCTGGGGGGACAGGGGAGACCCAGTACTTC. This encodes CASIPGGTGETQYF.

This sequence joins TRBV13 and TRBJ2-7; 9 bases fit TRBD2. CDR1 and CDR2 from the germline V gene are PRHDT and FYEKMQ (reference sequence). With V trimmed by 5 bases and J by 0 bases, 11 bases remained unmatched. The CDR3 is 17 amino acids. CDR3 nucleotide sequence: TGTGCCAGCAGCCGCCGGGTTAGACTAGCGGACTCCTACGAGCAGTACTTC. Residues: CASSRRVRLADSYEQYF. The full variable domain, its missing parts supplied by reference TRBV13 and TRBJ2-7, is AAGVIQSPRHLIKEKRETATLKCYPIPRHDTVYWYQQGPGQDPQFLISFYEKMQSDKGSIPDRFSAQQFSDYHSELNMSSLELGDSALYFCASSRRVRLADSYEQYFGPGTRLTVT.

V gene TRBV11-2 combines with J gene TRBJ2-3; D remains unclear. V gave up 5 bases and J gave up 3 bases, with 15 bases separating them. This CDR3 has 15 amino acids. The V gene's germline CDR1 is SGHAT and CDR2 FQNNGV. The CDR3 DNA reads as TGTGCCAGCAGCCGAGACTCTTTTGGAACAGATACGCAGTATTTT. The encoded protein is CASSRDSFGTDTQYF.

The chain links TRBV19 to TRBJ1-2; D remains unclear. The V end lost 0 bases, the J end lost 6 bases, and 11 bases lay between the germline ends. This CDR3 has 14 amino acids. CDR1 and CDR2 (germline): LNHDA, SQIVND (reference sequence). CDR3 loop: CASSIEKSPNGYTF. The DNA for the CDR3 is TGTGCCAGTAGTATAGAGAAGAGTCCCAATGGCTACACCTTC. The full variable domain, in which reference TRBV19 and TRBJ1-2 provide the parts outside the CDR3, is DGGITQSPKYLFRKEGQNVTLSCEQNLNHDAMYWYRQDPGQGLRLIYYSQIVNDFQKGDIAEGYSVSREKKESFPLTVTSAQKNPTAFYLCASSIEKSPNGYTFGSGTRLTVV.